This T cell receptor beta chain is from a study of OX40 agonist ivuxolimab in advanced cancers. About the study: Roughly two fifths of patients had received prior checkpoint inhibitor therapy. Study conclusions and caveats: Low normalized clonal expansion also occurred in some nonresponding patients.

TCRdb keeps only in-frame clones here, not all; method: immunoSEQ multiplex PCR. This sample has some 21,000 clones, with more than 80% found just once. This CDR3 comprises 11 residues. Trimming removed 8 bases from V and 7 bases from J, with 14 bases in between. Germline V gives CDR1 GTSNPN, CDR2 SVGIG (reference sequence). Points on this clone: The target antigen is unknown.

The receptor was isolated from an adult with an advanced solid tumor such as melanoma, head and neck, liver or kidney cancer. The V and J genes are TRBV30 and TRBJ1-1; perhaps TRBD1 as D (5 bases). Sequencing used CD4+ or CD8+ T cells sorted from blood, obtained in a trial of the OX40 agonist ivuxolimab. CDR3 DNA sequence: TGTGCCGGACAAACGGTGCTTGAAGCTTTCTTT. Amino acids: CAGQTVLEAFF.